The 14 T cell receptor beta chains listed next were all sequenced from one sample in a study of blood T cells in healthy people across ages. A second PCR, run for roughly 7 to 11 cycles, used a sample-barcoded 5' primer plus a J-beta primer mix. Each CDR3 protein gets one entry after TCRdb re-called the 5' RACE reads with MiXCR. The sample has about 1.5 million distinct CDR3 sequences; roughly two fifths are singletons. Sequencing used blood. All receptors derive from a woman aged 18-29 years in good health.

This clonotype was recorded a few times. V is TRBV4-1 and J is TRBJ2-5; D remains ambiguous. The CDR3 extends over 14 amino acids. The germline CDR1 and CDR2 sequences are MGHRA and YSYEKL. V lost 2 bases and J lost 4, with 11 bases in between. Here the CDR3 reads CASSQQLQVETQYF. For the CDR3, the DNA is TGCGCCAGCAGCCAACAGCTGCAGGTAGAGACCCAGTACTTC.

The gene calls are TRBV30 and TRBJ1-5; TRBD1 might be the D (6 bases). In germline, CDR1 is GTSNPN, CDR2 SVGIG (reference sequence). Trimming took 0 bases from V and 0 from J, leaving 9 bases between them. This CDR3 has 15 residues. The CDR3 DNA is TGTGCCTGGAGTGTAGGGACACATAGCAATCAGCCCCAGCATTTT. Encoded protein: CAWSVGTHSNQPQHF. The entire variable domain, with the rest obtained from reference TRBV30 and TRBJ1-5, is as follows: SQTIHQWPATLVQPVGSPLSLECTVEGTSNPNLYWYRQAAGRGLQLLFYSVGIGQISSEVPQNLSASRPQDRQFILSSKKLLLSDSGFYLCAWSVGTHSNQPQHFGDGTRLSIL.

The V gene is TRBV30, the J gene TRBJ1-1, with D unclear. V was pared by 0 bases and J by 5 bases, with 13 bases between. The CDR3 totals 14 residues. Germline V gene lookup returns CDR1 GTSNPN and CDR2 SVGIG (reference sequence). The CDR3 DNA sequence: TGTGCCTGGAGTGTACCAAGATGGAAGACTGAAGCTTTCTTT. Protein: CAWSVPRWKTEAFF. Using reference TRBV30 and TRBJ1-1 for the parts outside the CDR3, the full variable domain is SQTIHQWPATLVQPVGSPLSLECTVEGTSNPNLYWYRQAAGRGLQLLFYSVGIGQISSEVPQNLSASRPQDRQFILSSKKLLLSDSGFYLCAWSVPRWKTEAFFGQGTRLTVV.

This clonotype was counted a few times. V is TRBV7-2 and J is TRBJ1-2, with a tentative D call TRBD1 (5 bases). The CDR3 totals 14 residues. The germline gives CDR1 SGHTA, CDR2 FQGNSA. V was clipped by 5 bases and J by 7 bases, with 17 bases between them. The CDR3 nucleotides are TGTGCCAGCAGCACCTGGGGCGAGCTTGCTGGCTACACCTTC. Residues: CASSTWGELAGYTF.

This chain connects TRBV6-2 or TRBV6-3 to TRBJ1-1; D remains unclear. Germline V gene sequence: CDR1 MNHEY, CDR2 SVGEGT. The CDR3 spans 12 residues. V lost 3 bases and J lost 7, with 9 bases in between. The CDR3 nucleotides read TGTGCCAGCAGTTATTTCCAAAATGAAGCTTTCTTT. Translated: CASSYFQNEAFF.

CDR3 nucleotide sequence: TGTGCCATCAGTGGCGCCGGTGGAAGGGGGAACACTGAAGCTTTCTTT. This codes for CAISGAGGRGNTEAFF. The chain carries TRBV10-3 and TRBJ1-1; D may be TRBD1 (5 bases). Trimming took 4 bases from V and 1 from J, leaving 16 bases between them. This CDR3 region has 16 residues. Germline V gene lookup returns CDR1 ENHRY and CDR2 SYGVKD.

V and J are TRBV4-2 and TRBJ2-1, with TRBD1 identical over 7 bases. The CDR3 covers 16 residues. V shed 4 bases, J shed 2 bases, and the junction held 8 bases outside the gene matches. Germline CDR1 is LGHNA and CDR2 is YNFKEQ. The CDR3 loop is CASSLSPGGPYNEQFF. The CDR3 nucleotides are TGTGCCAGCAGCCTATCCCCAGGGGGACCCTACAATGAGCAGTTCTTC.

This chain connects TRBV7-6 to TRBJ1-6; 7 nucleotides agree with TRBD1. Germline CDR1 and CDR2: SGHVS and FNYEAQ. Trimming took 7 bases from V and 6 from J; bases not matched to a gene: 6. CDR3 size: 14 residues. CDR3 region: CASTAGTANSPLHF. In DNA form, the CDR3 reads TGTGCCAGCACCGCGGGGACAGCTAATTCACCCCTCCACTTT.

About this clonotype itself: Compared with germline, one end of the junction differs, possibly owing to a read error. The rearrangement joins TRBV27 to TRBJ1-1, with 7 bases matching TRBD1. This CDR3 contains 15 residues. Germline values: CDR1 MNHEY, CDR2 SMNVEV (reference sequence). This CDR3 reads CGSRQTGTVDTEAFF. In nucleotides, the CDR3 is TGTGGCAGCAGGCAAACCGGGACAGTAGACACTGAAGCTTTCTTT.

J is TRBJ1-1 and V is TRBV28; D gene uncertain. V was pared by 0 bases and J by 0 bases, with 8 bases between. This CDR3 has 15 residues. Germline values: CDR1 MDHEN, CDR2 SYDVKM. The CDR3 sequence is CASSLCVYMNTEAFF. The CDR3 coding sequence is TGTGCCAGCAGTTTATGTGTGTATATGAACACTGAAGCTTTCTTT.

The genes are TRBV12-3 or TRBV12-4 and TRBJ2-2, with a possible D match to TRBD2 (5 bases). This CDR3 contains 15 residues. Between the trimmed V and J ends, which lost 3 bases and 6 bases, there was a span of 14 bases. CDR3 bases: TGTGCCAGCAGTTTGCGAGGGAATAAAGCCGGGGAGCTGTTTTTT. This gives the protein CASSLRGNKAGELFF.

This clonotype was detected a few times. This chain uses TRBV4-1 with TRBJ1-3; D remains ambiguous. The germline CDR1 and CDR2 sequences are MGHRA and YSYEKL. The CDR3 runs to 15 residues. Trimming cost V 0 bases and J 1 base, with 7 bases left between them. For the CDR3, the DNA is TGCGCCAGCAGCCAAGATTCCGGATCTGGAAACACCATATATTTT. It yields the protein CASSQDSGSGNTIYF.

The rearrangement links TRBV6-2 or TRBV6-3 to TRBJ1-5; tentative D call: TRBD1 (5 bases). CDR1 and CDR2 (germline): MNHEY, SVGEGT. Trimming took off 0 bases at V and 4 bases at J, with 10 bases between the two ends. This CDR3 has 15 amino acids. DNA of the CDR3: TGTGCCAGCAGTTACTCGGGAAGACAGAATCAGCCCCAGCATTTT. This translates into CASSYSGRQNQPQHF.

The J gene is TRBJ1-4, the V gene TRBV10-3, with 9 bases matching TRBD1. The V and J ends lost 5 bases and 8 bases, in that order; junction bases with no gene match: 12. Germline V gene sequence: CDR1 ENHRY, CDR2 SYGVKD. This CDR3 has 16 amino acids. CDR3 in DNA: TGTGCCATCAGTCCTACAGGGGGCCGTGTTGAGGAAAAACTGTTTTTT. Amino acid sequence: CAISPTGGRVEEKLFF.